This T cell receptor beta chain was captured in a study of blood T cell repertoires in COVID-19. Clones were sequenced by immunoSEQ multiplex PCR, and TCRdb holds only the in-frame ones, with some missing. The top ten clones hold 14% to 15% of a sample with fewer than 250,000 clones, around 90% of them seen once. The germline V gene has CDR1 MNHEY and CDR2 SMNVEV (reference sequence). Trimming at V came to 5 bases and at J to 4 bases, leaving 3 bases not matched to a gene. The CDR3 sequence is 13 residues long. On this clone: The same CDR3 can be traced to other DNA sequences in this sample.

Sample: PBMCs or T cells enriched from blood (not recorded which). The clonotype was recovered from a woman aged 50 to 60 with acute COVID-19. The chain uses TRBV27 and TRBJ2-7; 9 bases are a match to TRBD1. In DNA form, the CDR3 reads TGTGCCAGCAGTCCGGGACAGGGATACGAGCAGTACTTC. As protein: CASSPGQGYEQYF.